Listed below are T cell receptor beta chains from one sample, sequenced in a study of blood T cell repertoires in COVID-19. Clones were sequenced by immunoSEQ multiplex PCR, and TCRdb holds only the in-frame ones, with some missing. This table holds fewer than 350,000 clones, roughly nine tenths found once. The sample comprised peripheral blood. Receptors were obtained from an older woman with COVID-19, enrolled during active disease. Each CDR3 is given with its conserved first and last residue. The order of the fields is V gene, clone size, D gene, J gene, CDR3 protein, CDR3 DNA. D genes are given only for firm matches. Some rows mark clone size as missing; the rest say once, few, many or name a class of expanded clone.

>TRBV7-9|.|.|TRBJ1-3
CASTQRAGNTIYF
TGTGCCAGCACCCAGAGGGCTGGAAACACCATATATTTT
>TRBV19|.|TRBD2|TRBJ2-1
CASSIKERGDEQFF
TGTGCCAGTAGTATTAAGGAGCGGGGCGATGAGCAGTTCTTC
>TRBV7-9|.|.|TRBJ2-1
CASSLAVSRDEQFF
TGTGCCAGCAGCTTAGCGGTCAGCCGGGATGAGCAGTTCTTC
>TRBV2|.|.|TRBJ1-5
CASGTFYNQPQHF
TGTGCCAGTGGGACATTCTACAATCAGCCCCAGCATTTT
>TRBV24-1|.|TRBD1|TRBJ2-3
CATRGRDRGISTDTQYF
TGTGCCACCAGGGGACGGGACAGGGGGATTTCCACAGATACGCAGTATTTT
>TRBV5-8|.|.|TRBJ1-5
CASSFGQGRNQPQHF
TGTGCCAGCAGCTTCGGTCAGGGTCGCAATCAGCCCCAGCATTTT
>TRBV5-4|few|.|TRBJ1-6
CASSLGQYNSPLHF
TGTGCCAGCAGCTTGGGACAGTATAATTCACCCCTCCACTTT
>TRBV19|.|.|TRBJ1-4
CASSRTATNEKLFF
TGTGCCAGTAGTAGAACAGCAACTAATGAAAAACTGTTTTTT
>TRBV5-1|.|TRBD1|TRBJ2-7
CASSPEPGQGYHEQYF
TGCGCCAGCAGCCCGGAACCGGGACAGGGTTATCACGAGCAGTACTTC
>TRBV2|.|.|TRBJ1-1
CASRGGGTANTEAFF
TGTGCCAGCAGGGGGGGTGGGACGGCGAACACTGAAGCTTTCTTT
>TRBV7-3|.|.|TRBJ1-1
CASSLIGTPGREAFF
TGTGCCAGCAGCTTAATTGGGACACCAGGTAGGGAAGCTTTCTTT
>TRBV7-3|.|.|TRBJ1-2
CASSETANYGYTF
TGTGCCAGCAGCGAGACAGCTAACTATGGCTACACCTTC
>TRBV7-9|.|.|TRBJ1-2
CASSLNRVKHGYTF
TGTGCCAGCAGCTTAAACAGGGTGAAACATGGCTACACCTTC
>TRBV5-1|.|TRBD1|TRBJ1-3
CASRRQGGGNTIYF
TGCGCCAGCAGAAGACAGGGAGGCGGAAACACCATATATTTT
>TRBV19|.|TRBD1|TRBJ1-1
CASSIGTGDTEAFF
TGTGCCAGTAGTATCGGGACAGGGGACACTGAAGCTTTCTTT
>TRBV11-3|.|.|TRBJ2-3
CASSLLGQVSDTQYF
TGTGCCAGCAGCTTACTGGGGCAGGTCTCAGATACGCAGTATTTT
>TRBV28|.|TRBD2|TRBJ2-7
CASRPYAGTSGGGAPYEQYF
TGTGCCAGCAGACCCTACGCCGGGACTAGCGGGGGAGGGGCCCCCTACGAGCAGTACTTC
>TRBV28|.|TRBD1|TRBJ1-1
CASRSPGGLTEAFF
TGTGCCAGCAGATCCCCAGGGGGGCTCACTGAAGCTTTCTTT
>TRBV7-3|once|TRBD1|TRBJ2-3
CASSLDRGTDTQYF
TGTGCCAGCAGCTTGGACAGGGGCACAGATACGCAGTATTTT
>TRBV11-1|.|.|TRBJ2-3
CASSRGQISTDTQYF
TGTGCCAGCAGCCGCGGACAGATAAGCACAGATACGCAGTATTTT
>TRBV5-4|.|.|TRBJ2-6
CASSPGGFSDMGANVLTF
TGTGCCAGCAGCCCCGGAGGGTTTTCTGATATGGGGGCCAACGTCCTGACTTTC
>TRBV27|few|TRBD1|TRBJ1-1
CASSLRQGRTEAFF
TGTGCCAGCAGTTTACGACAGGGCCGAACTGAAGCTTTCTTT
>TRBV7-2|once|.|TRBJ1-5
CASSLNRGNQPQHF
TGTGCCAGCAGCTTAAACAGGGGCAATCAGCCCCAGCATTTT
>TRBV10-2|.|TRBD1|TRBJ1-2
CASVRGQGDTYGYTF
TGCGCCAGCGTGCGGGGACAGGGGGATACCTATGGCTACACCTTC
>TRBV9|.|TRBD1|TRBJ2-7
CASSVGQDPGYEQYF
TGTGCCAGCAGCGTCGGACAGGACCCAGGGTACGAGCAGTACTTC
>TRBV5-4|.|.|TRBJ2-3
CASSLVASAYTDTQYF
TGTGCCAGCAGCTTGGTCGCTAGCGCCTACACAGATACGCAGTATTTT
>TRBV7-8|.|.|TRBJ1-1
CASSLGVSMNTEAFF
TGTGCCAGCAGCTTAGGAGTTAGCATGAACACTGAAGCTTTCTTT
>TRBV6-5|.|.|TRBJ2-1
CASSSRTVAYNEQFF
TGTGCCAGCAGTTCGAGGACAGTGGCCTACAATGAGCAGTTCTTC
>TRBV19|.|TRBD1|TRBJ1-2
CASSFTGTGPYGYTF
TGTGCCAGTAGTTTTACCGGGACAGGGCCTTATGGCTACACCTTC
>TRBV3-1/TRBV3-2|.|TRBD2|TRBJ2-5
CASSHPTSGGAGTQYF
TGTGCCAGCAGCCACCCGACTAGCGGGGGGGCCGGGACCCAGTACTTC
>TRBV7-8|.|TRBD1|TRBJ1-5
CASSFTGQVSNQPQHF
TGTGCCAGCAGCTTCACAGGACAGGTTAGCAATCAGCCCCAGCATTTT
>TRBV3-1/TRBV3-2|.|TRBD2|TRBJ2-1
CASSQDAGGYNEQFF
TGTGCCAGCAGCCAAGATGCGGGGGGCTACAATGAGCAGTTCTTC
>TRBV7-9|.|.|TRBJ1-1
CASSLQGTPEAFF
TGTGCCAGCAGTTTACAGGGAACCCCTGAAGCTTTCTTT
>TRBV5-1|.|.|TRBJ1-1
CASAIQGHLEAFF
TGCGCCAGCGCTATACAGGGACACCTTGAAGCTTTCTTT
>TRBV2|.|TRBD1|TRBJ1-1
CASSEGQGGRGTEAFF
TGTGCCAGCAGTGAGGGACAGGGAGGGAGGGGAACTGAAGCTTTCTTT
>TRBV28|.|.|TRBJ1-2
CASKSGGAGEGYTF
TGTGCCAGCAAATCGGGAGGGGCGGGGGAAGGCTACACCTTC
>TRBV4-2|.|TRBD2|TRBJ2-7
CASSQAGGGYEQYF
TGTGCCAGCAGCCAGGCTGGGGGGGGCTACGAGCAGTACTTC
>TRBV7-3|.|TRBD2|TRBJ2-5
CASSLHSAGGEETQYF
TGTGCCAGCAGCTTACATTCAGCGGGGGGCGAAGAGACCCAGTACTTC
>TRBV19|.|.|TRBJ2-1
CASSMVSNSYNEQFF
TGTGCCAGTAGTATGGTCAGTAACTCCTACAATGAGCAGTTCTTC
>TRBV29-1|.|.|TRBJ1-1
CSVEGVRSKGGTEAFF
TGCAGCGTTGAAGGGGTAAGGTCAAAAGGAGGCACTGAAGCTTTCTTT
>TRBV5-8|.|TRBD1|TRBJ2-7
CASNHLDRGQGREQYF
TGTGCCAGCAACCACCTGGACAGGGGGCAGGGGCGCGAGCAGTACTTC
>TRBV5-6|.|.|TRBJ2-2
CASSLIRTGELFF
TGTGCCAGCAGCTTAATCCGCACCGGGGAGCTGTTTTTT
>TRBV30|.|.|TRBJ2-3
CAWSRGQTDTQYF
TGTGCCTGGAGTAGAGGACAAACAGATACGCAGTATTTT
>TRBV5-1|.|TRBD2|TRBJ2-1
CASGYGLAGVNEQFF
TGCGCCAGCGGATATGGACTAGCGGGCGTCAATGAGCAGTTCTTC
>TRBV6-2/TRBV6-3|.|TRBD1|TRBJ1-1
CASSYPLGTGRRTEAFF
TGTGCCAGCAGTTACCCCTTGGGGACAGGGCGGAGGACTGAAGCTTTCTTT
>TRBV18|.|TRBD1|TRBJ2-1
CASSKTGQGTNEQFF
TGTGCCAGCTCAAAAACAGGACAGGGGACGAATGAGCAGTTCTTC
>TRBV4-2|.|.|TRBJ1-3
CASSQVRTNSGNTIYF
TGTGCCAGCAGCCAAGTTAGGACTAACTCTGGAAACACCATATATTTT
>TRBV5-4|.|.|TRBJ2-5
CASSFVGGAETQYF
TGTGCCAGCAGCTTTGTGGGCGGGGCCGAGACCCAGTACTTC
>TRBV3-1/TRBV3-2|.|TRBD2|TRBJ2-5
CASSQLAGGLETQYF
TGTGCCAGCAGCCAACTAGCGGGGGGGCTAGAGACCCAGTACTTC
>TRBV7-2|few|.|TRBJ1-2
CASSLAEGYGYTF
TGTGCCAGCAGCTTAGCCGAGGGTTATGGCTACACCTTC
>TRBV5-8|.|TRBD1|TRBJ1-1
CASSFTGTVNTEAFF
TGTGCCAGCAGCTTCACCGGGACAGTGAACACTGAAGCTTTCTTT
>TRBV27|.|.|TRBJ2-1
CASSFQGWYNEQFF
TGTGCCAGCAGTTTCCAGGGCTGGTACAATGAGCAGTTCTTC
>TRBV10-3|.|TRBD1|TRBJ1-4
CAISEAGGGATNEKLFF
TGTGCCATCAGTGAGGCAGGGGGTGGGGCAACTAATGAAAAACTGTTTTTT